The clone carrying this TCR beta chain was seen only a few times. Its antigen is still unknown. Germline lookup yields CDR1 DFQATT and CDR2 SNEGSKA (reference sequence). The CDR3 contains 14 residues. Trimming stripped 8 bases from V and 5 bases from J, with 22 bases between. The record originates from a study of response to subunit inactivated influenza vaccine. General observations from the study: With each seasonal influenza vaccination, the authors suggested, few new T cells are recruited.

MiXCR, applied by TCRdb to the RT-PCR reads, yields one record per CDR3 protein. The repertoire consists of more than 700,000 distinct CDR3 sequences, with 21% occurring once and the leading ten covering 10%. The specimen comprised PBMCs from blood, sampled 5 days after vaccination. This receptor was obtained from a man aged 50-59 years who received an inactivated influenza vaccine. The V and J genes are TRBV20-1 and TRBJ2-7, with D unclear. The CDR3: CSPTSWEGINEQYF. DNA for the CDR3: TGCAGTCCCACATCTTGGGAAGGGATCAACGAGCAGTACTTC.